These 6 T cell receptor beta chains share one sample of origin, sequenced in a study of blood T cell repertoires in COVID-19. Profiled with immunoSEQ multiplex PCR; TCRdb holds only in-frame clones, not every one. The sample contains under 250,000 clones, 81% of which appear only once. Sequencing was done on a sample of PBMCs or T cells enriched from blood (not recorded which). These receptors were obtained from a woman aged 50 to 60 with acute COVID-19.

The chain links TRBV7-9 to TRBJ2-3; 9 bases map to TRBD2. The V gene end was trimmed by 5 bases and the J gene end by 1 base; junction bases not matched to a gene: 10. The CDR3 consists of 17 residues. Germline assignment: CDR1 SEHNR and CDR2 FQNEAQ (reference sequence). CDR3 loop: CASSPGEGLARTDTQYF. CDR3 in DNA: TGTGCCAGCAGCCCGGGAGAGGGACTAGCCCGCACAGATACGCAGTATTTT.

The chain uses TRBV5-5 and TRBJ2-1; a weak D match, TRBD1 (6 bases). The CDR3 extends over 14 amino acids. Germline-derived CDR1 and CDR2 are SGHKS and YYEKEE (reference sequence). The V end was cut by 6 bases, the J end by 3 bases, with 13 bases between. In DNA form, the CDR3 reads TGTGCCAGCAACAAGGACAGTGACTACAATGAGCAGTTCTTC. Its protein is CASNKDSDYNEQFF.

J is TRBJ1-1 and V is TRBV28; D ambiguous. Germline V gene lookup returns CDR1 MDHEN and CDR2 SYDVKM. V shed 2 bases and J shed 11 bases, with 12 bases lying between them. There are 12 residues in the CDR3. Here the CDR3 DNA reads TGTGCCAGCAGTTTAGTTTGGCACTACGCTTTCTTT. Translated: CASSLVWHYAFF.

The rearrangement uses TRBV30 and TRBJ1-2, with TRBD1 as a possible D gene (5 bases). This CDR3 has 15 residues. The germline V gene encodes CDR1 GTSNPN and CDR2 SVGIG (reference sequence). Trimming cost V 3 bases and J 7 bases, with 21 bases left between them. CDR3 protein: CAWRPPDRINGGYTF. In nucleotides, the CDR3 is TGTGCCTGGAGACCACCCGACAGAATCAACGGTGGCTACACCTTC.

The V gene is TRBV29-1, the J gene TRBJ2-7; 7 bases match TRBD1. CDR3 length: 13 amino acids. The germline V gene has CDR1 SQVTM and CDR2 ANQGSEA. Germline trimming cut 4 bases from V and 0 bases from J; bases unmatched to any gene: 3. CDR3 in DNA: TGCAGCGTTGTGGGACAGTCCTCCTACGAGCAGTACTTC. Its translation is CSVVGQSSYEQYF.

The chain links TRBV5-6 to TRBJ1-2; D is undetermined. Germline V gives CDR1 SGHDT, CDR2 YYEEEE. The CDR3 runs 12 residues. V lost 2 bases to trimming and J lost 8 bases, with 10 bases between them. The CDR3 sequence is CASSFASRGYTF. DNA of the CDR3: TGTGCCAGCAGCTTTGCGAGTCGGGGCTACACCTTC.